This T cell receptor beta chain comes out of a study of shared T cell receptors in the human thymus. TCRdb's copy holds only in-frame clones and misses some; the assay was immunoSEQ multiplex PCR. The sample yields about 540,000 clones, around three quarters seen once. The trim removed 3 bases at V and 5 bases at J, leaving 9 bases unmatched. Germline CDR1 is SGDLS and CDR2 is YYNGEE. The CDR3 contains 15 residues. The same sample was also used in a study of human thymus T cells. In that study: Resections from corrective heart surgery supplied the thymus tissue.

This TCR came from a boy under two years old with a congenital heart defect. Sequencing was carried out using thymocytes. This rearrangement joins TRBV9 to TRBJ2-5; 8 bases are a match to TRBD1. DNA for the CDR3: TGTGCCAGCAGCGCTAGCCCGACAGGGGAGGAGACCCAGTACTTC. This sequence encodes CASSASPTGEETQYF.